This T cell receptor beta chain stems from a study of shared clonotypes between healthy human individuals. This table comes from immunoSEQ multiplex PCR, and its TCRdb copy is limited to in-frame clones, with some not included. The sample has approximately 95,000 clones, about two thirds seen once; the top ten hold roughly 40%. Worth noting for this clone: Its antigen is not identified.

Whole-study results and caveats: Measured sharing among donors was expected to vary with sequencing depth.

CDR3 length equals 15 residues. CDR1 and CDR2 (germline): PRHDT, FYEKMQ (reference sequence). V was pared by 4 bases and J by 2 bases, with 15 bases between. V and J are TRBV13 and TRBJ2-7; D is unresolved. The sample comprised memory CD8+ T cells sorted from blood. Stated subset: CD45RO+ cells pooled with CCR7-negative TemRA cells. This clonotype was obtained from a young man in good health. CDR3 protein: CASSSRSRLTYEQYF. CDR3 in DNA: TGTGCCAGCAGCTCGAGGAGCCGTTTGACCTACGAGCAGTACTTC. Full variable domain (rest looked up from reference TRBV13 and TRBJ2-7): AAGVIQSPRHLIKEKRETATLKCYPIPRHDTVYWYQQGPGQDPQFLISFYEKMQSDKGSIPDRFSAQQFSDYHSELNMSSLELGDSALYFCASSSRSRLTYEQYFGPGTRLTVT.